The 23 T cell receptor beta chains reported below all come from one sample, sequenced in a study of vaccination effects on CD4 cells after COVID-19. Method: immunoSEQ multiplex PCR; TCRdb's copy keeps in-frame clones and lacks some. The table records just over 20,000 clones, 60% to 75% of them present only once. In the ViraFEST assay, antigen-specific CD4+ clonotypes were identified by expansion after peptide-pool stimulation. Researchers isolated CD4+ T cells once around 11 days of culture had elapsed. In the vaccine recipients, nucleocapsid antibodies were negative and there was no prior SARS-CoV-2 infection. Antigens for these TCRs are unknown. Sequences were derived from CD4+ T cells from PBMCs cultured with HCoV-NL63 spike peptides, sampled before COVID-19 vaccination. Every receptor here comes from a human donor who received a COVID-19 vaccine.

This clone was detected only a few times. The chain links TRBV3-1 (or the pseudogene TRBV3-2) to TRBJ2-7, with TRBD2 as a possible D gene (5 bases). V lost 4 bases and J 3 bases, leaving 16 bases between the germline ends. In germline, CDR1 is LGHDT, CDR2 YNNKEL (reference sequence). The length of the CDR3 is 15 residues. CDR3 amino acids: CASSPNPFDYYEQYF. CDR3 nucleotides: TGTGCCAGCAGCCCGAACCCATTCGACTACTACGAGCAGTACTTC.

This clone was detected once. The chain links TRBV3-1 (or the pseudogene TRBV3-2) to TRBJ2-5; TRBD2 matches 9 bases. V was clipped by 4 bases and J by 5 bases; unmatched bases: 11. The germline CDR1 and CDR2 sequences are LGHDT and YNNKEL (reference sequence). The CDR3 is made up of 16 amino acids. CDR3 bases: TGTGCCAGCAGCCCCGGGACTAGCTACCTCGGGGAGACCCAGTACTTC. It encodes CASSPGTSYLGETQYF.

The rearrangement links TRBV5-4 to TRBJ2-7; 8 bases line up with TRBD1. Germline V gene lookup returns CDR1 SGHNT and CDR2 YYREEE (reference sequence). This CDR3 contains 15 residues. V lost 4 bases and J lost 5; bases outside the gene matches: 11. The CDR3 nucleotides read TGTGCCAGCAGCGGAAGGGTGACAGGGGAACACGAGCAGTACTTC. It translates to CASSGRVTGEHEQYF.

The chain employs TRBV18 and TRBJ1-6, with unresolved D. V lost 6 bases, J lost 7 bases, and 10 bases lay in between. The CDR3 is 13 residues long. In germline, CDR1 is KGHSH, CDR2 LQKENI. CDR3 sequence reads: CASSQKKNSPLHF. For the CDR3, the DNA is TGTGCCAGCTCGCAAAAGAAAAATTCACCCCTCCACTTT.

The V and J genes are TRBV19 and TRBJ1-5; perhaps TRBD1 as D (6 bases). The CDR3 totals 14 residues. Trimming stripped 6 bases from V and 11 bases from J, with 20 bases between. Germline V gives CDR1 LNHDA, CDR2 SQIVND (reference sequence). CDR3 coding DNA: TGTGCCAGTAGAAGGACAGCCCGTTCGTCGTCCCAGCATTTT. Translation gives CASRRTARSSSQHF.

This clone came up a few times. V is TRBV7-8 and J is TRBJ1-2; TRBD1 is a possible D gene (5 bases). V lost 5 bases and J lost 0, with 19 bases in between. Per the germline V gene, CDR1 is SGHVS and CDR2 is FQNEAQ. This CDR3 is 17 amino acids long. The CDR3 bases are TGTGCCAGCAGCCCCCTACGATGGGGCCAAGCTAACTATGGCTACACCTTC. It encodes CASSPLRWGQANYGYTF. The whole variable domain, filled in from reference TRBV7-8 and TRBJ1-2, reads GAGVSQSPRYKVAKRGQDVALRCDPISGHVSLFWYQQALGQGPEFLTYFQNEAQLDKSGLPSDRFFAERPEGSVSTLKIQRTQQEDSAVYLCASSPLRWGQANYGYTFGSGTRLTVV.

This clone was counted only a few times. The CDR3 DNA reads as TGTGCCAGCAGCTTAGAGCGGCTGTCAGGACCCACAGATACGCAGTATTTT. Translated: CASSLERLSGPTDTQYF. The V and J genes are TRBV7-8 and TRBJ2-3; D possibly corresponds to TRBD2 (5 bases). Deletions cut 1 base from V and 2 bases from J, with 16 bases between. Germline assignment: CDR1 SGHVS and CDR2 FQNEAQ. The CDR3 runs 17 residues.

V and J are TRBV3-1 (or the pseudogene TRBV3-2) and TRBJ1-2, with D unclear. The CDR3 is made up of 14 amino acids. Germline CDR1 and CDR2: LGHDT and YNNKEL (reference sequence). The V and J ends lost 0 bases and 4 bases respectively, with 9 bases between them. CDR3 region: CASSQDQASYGYTF. CDR3 nucleotides: TGTGCCAGCAGCCAAGATCAGGCCAGCTATGGCTACACCTTC.

The chain has TRBV4-2 and TRBJ1-3; 8 nucleotides agree with TRBD1. The CDR3 runs to 15 residues. Losses at the gene ends were 2 bases for V and 4 bases for J; bases not matched to a gene: 4. CDR1 and CDR2 from the germline V gene are LGHNA and YNFKEQ. The CDR3 nucleotides are TGTGCCAGCAGCCAAACGCGGGACAGGGGAAACACCATATATTTT. Its protein product is CASSQTRDRGNTIYF.

The chain has TRBV4-1 and TRBJ1-3; TRBD1 is a possible D gene (5 bases). This CDR3 is 22 amino acids long. Germline CDR1 reads MGHRA; CDR2 reads YSYEKL. V dropped 2 bases and J dropped 3 bases, with 32 bases sitting between them. The CDR3 DNA reads TGCGCCAGCAGCCAACCCCGGGGCAGGGAACGTTTGAGAGGGACGAATGGAAACACCATATATTTT. Translated, it gives CASSQPRGRERLRGTNGNTIYF.

The chain is built from TRBV30 and TRBJ1-5; a possible D gene is TRBD1 (5 bases). The CDR3 runs to 17 residues. Trimming cost V 2 bases and J 4 bases, with 21 bases left between them. Germline V CDR1 and CDR2: GTSNPN, SVGIG (reference sequence). CDR3 residues: CAWSLGDGVVGNQPQHF. CDR3 sequence (DNA): TGTGCCTGGAGTCTGGGGGATGGTGTTGTGGGGAATCAGCCCCAGCATTTT. The variable domain in full, with the rest retrieved from reference TRBV30 and TRBJ1-5, is SQTIHQWPATLVQPVGSPLSLECTVEGTSNPNLYWYRQAAGRGLQLLFYSVGIGQISSEVPQNLSASRPQDRQFILSSKKLLLSDSGFYLCAWSLGDGVVGNQPQHFGDGTRLSIL.

The chain combines TRBV5-1 with TRBJ1-1; D call uncertain. Trimming stripped 0 bases from V and 4 bases from J, with 10 bases between. Per the germline V gene, CDR1 is SGHRS and CDR2 is YFSETQ. CDR3 length: 14 amino acids. The CDR3 nucleotides are TGCGCCAGCAGCTTGGATCTGGTGGGCACTGAAGCTTTCTTT. It codes for CASSLDLVGTEAFF.

The chain employs TRBV7-2 and TRBJ2-1; D call uncertain. The CDR3 totals 13 residues. The V gene's germline CDR1 is SGHTA and CDR2 FQGNSA. Trimming took off 0 bases at V and 6 bases at J, with 6 bases between the two ends. CDR3 in amino acids: CASSLAFSNEQFF. The CDR3 nucleotides are TGTGCCAGCAGCTTAGCTTTTAGCAATGAGCAGTTCTTC.

J is TRBJ1-2 and V is TRBV6-5; 7 nucleotides match TRBD1. This CDR3 is built from 15 residues. With 0 bases clipped from V and 7 bases from J, the junction kept 8 bases outside the gene matches. Germline CDR1 MNHEY, CDR2 SVGAGI. CDR3 coding DNA: TGTGCCAGCAGTTACTCCAGACAGGGAGCTGGTGGCTACACCTTC. Its translation: CASSYSRQGAGGYTF.

V usage is TRBV7-2 and J usage is TRBJ1-5; D is unresolved. Germline V gene lookup returns CDR1 SGHTA and CDR2 FQGNSA. The CDR3 covers 16 residues. The V and J ends lost 1 base and 3 bases respectively, with 13 bases between them. The CDR3 nucleotides are TGTGCCAGCAGCTTAGGGGTTTTCGGTCCCAATCAGCCCCAGCATTTT. Its translation: CASSLGVFGPNQPQHF.

The chain carries TRBV4-2 and TRBJ1-2; no firm D call. Per the germline V gene, CDR1 is LGHNA and CDR2 is YNFKEQ. This CDR3 has 15 residues. Trimming stripped 4 bases from V and 0 bases from J, with 12 bases between. The CDR3 sequence: CASSPSTNSNYGYTF. Here the CDR3 DNA reads TGTGCCAGCAGCCCATCAACTAATTCTAACTATGGCTACACCTTC.

The J gene is TRBJ2-2, the V gene TRBV12-3 or TRBV12-4; D call uncertain. The CDR3 covers 13 residues. V lost 6 bases and J lost 6, with 11 bases in between. The CDR3: CASSPVVAGELFF. The CDR3 coding sequence is TGTGCCAGCAGCCCGGTAGTGGCCGGGGAGCTGTTTTTT.

The count of this clone is one. The genes are TRBV5-4 and TRBJ2-2, with D perhaps TRBD1 or TRBD2 (5 bases each). Germline lookup yields CDR1 SGHNT and CDR2 YYREEE (reference sequence). V lost 3 bases and J lost 1, with 13 bases in between. The CDR3 contains 16 residues. This CDR3 reads CASSYPEGRNTGELFF. In DNA form, the CDR3 reads TGTGCCAGCAGCTACCCCGAGGGACGGAACACCGGGGAGCTGTTTTTT.

This chain uses TRBV4-1 with TRBJ1-4, with a weak D call TRBD1 (5 bases). Per germline, CDR1 MGHRA and CDR2 YSYEKL. The CDR3 spans 18 residues. Trimming removed 0 bases from V and 8 bases from J, with 22 bases in between. Here the CDR3 DNA reads TGCGCCAGCAGCCAAGACGGACCGGGACTCAGCCTCTGGGAAAAACTGTTTTTT. Its protein is CASSQDGPGLSLWEKLFF.

The count of this clone is one. The chain employs TRBV5-6 and TRBJ1-2, with 7 nucleotides matching TRBD1. Trimming at V came to 5 bases and at J to 6 bases, leaving 10 bases not matched to a gene. The CDR3 extends over 14 amino acids. Germline values: CDR1 SGHDT, CDR2 YYEEEE. CDR3 loop: CASRMPGQQNGYTF. CDR3 in DNA: TGTGCCAGCAGGATGCCGGGACAGCAAAATGGCTACACCTTC.

The chain carries TRBV5-1 and TRBJ2-5; weak D call: TRBD2 (6 bases). Trimming removed 4 bases from V and 0 bases from J, with 13 bases in between. This CDR3 has 15 amino acids. Germline assignment: CDR1 SGHRS and CDR2 YFSETQ. The CDR3 loop reads CASSPVWGDQETQYF. The CDR3 DNA reads as TGCGCCAGCAGCCCGGTGTGGGGGGACCAAGAGACCCAGTACTTC.

The gene calls are TRBV12-3 or TRBV12-4 and TRBJ2-7; no clear D. V lost 0 bases and J 1 base, leaving 4 bases between the germline ends. The CDR3 length is 13 residues. In DNA form, the CDR3 reads TGTGCCAGCAGTTTAGCGGTATCCTACGAGCAGTACTTC. Translating it yields CASSLAVSYEQYF.

The chain carries TRBV30 and TRBJ2-7, with 10 bases matching TRBD2. The germline CDR1 and CDR2 sequences are GTSNPN and SVGIG (reference sequence). The V gene end was trimmed by 8 bases and the J gene end by 4 bases; junction bases not matched to a gene: 14. The CDR3 contains 15 residues. CDR3 in amino acids: CALYPGASGGYEQYF. The CDR3 DNA is TGTGCCCTATATCCCGGAGCTAGCGGGGGTTACGAGCAGTACTTC.